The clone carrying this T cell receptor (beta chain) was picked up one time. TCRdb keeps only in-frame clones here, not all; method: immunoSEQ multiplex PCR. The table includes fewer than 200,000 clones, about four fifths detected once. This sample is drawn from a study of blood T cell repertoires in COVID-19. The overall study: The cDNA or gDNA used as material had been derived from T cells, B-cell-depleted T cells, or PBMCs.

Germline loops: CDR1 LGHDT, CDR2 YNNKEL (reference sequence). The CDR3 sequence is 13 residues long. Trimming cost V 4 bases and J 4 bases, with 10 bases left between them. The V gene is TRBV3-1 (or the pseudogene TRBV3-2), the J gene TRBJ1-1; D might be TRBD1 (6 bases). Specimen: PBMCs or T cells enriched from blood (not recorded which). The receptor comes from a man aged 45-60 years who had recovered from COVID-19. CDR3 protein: CASSLTGFTEAFF. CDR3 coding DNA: TGTGCCAGCAGCCTAACAGGGTTCACTGAAGCTTTCTTT.